Presented here are 18 T cell receptor beta chains from one specimen sequenced in a study of blood T cell repertoires in COVID-19. The assay was immunoSEQ multiplex PCR, and TCRdb's table has in-frame clones only and misses some. The data show more than 110,000 clones, with roughly four fifths seen just once and 1.5% to 2% held by the top ten. The specimen was PBMCs or T cells enriched from blood (not recorded which). These receptors originate from a woman under 30 who had been exposed to COVID-19.

The rearrangement uses TRBV19 and TRBJ2-7; 7 bases are a match to TRBD1. The CDR3 runs to 14 residues. V gave up 3 bases and J gave up 0 bases; unmatched junction bases: 2. Per the germline V gene, CDR1 is LNHDA and CDR2 is SQIVND (reference sequence). CDR3 residues: CASSIRTGSYEQYF. As DNA, the CDR3 is TGTGCCAGTAGTATTCGGACAGGCTCCTACGAGCAGTACTTC.

This clone has more than one count but fewer than ten. The chain has TRBV6-5 and TRBJ1-2; TRBD1 is a possible D gene (5 bases). CDR1 is MNHEY and CDR2 is SVGAGI in the germline V gene. Trimming removed 6 bases at V and 0 bases at J, with 5 bases between. The length of the CDR3 is 12 residues. CDR3 sequence (DNA): TGTGCCAGCAGGGACACTAACTATGGCTACACCTTC. Protein sequence: CASRDTNYGYTF.

In its sample, this clone was seen a few times. V gene TRBV28 combines with J gene TRBJ2-2, with 9 bases that match TRBD2. The CDR3 extends over 19 amino acids. Germline V gives CDR1 MDHEN, CDR2 SYDVKM. V shed 0 bases, J shed 4 bases, and the junction held 12 bases outside the gene matches. Written as DNA, the CDR3 is TGTGCCAGCAGTTTATGGTCCGGAAGAGCGGGAGGTACCACCGGGGAGCTGTTTTTT. Translating gives CASSLWSGRAGGTTGELFF.

This chain joins TRBV3-1 (or the pseudogene TRBV3-2) and TRBJ1-1; unclear D gene. This CDR3 has 17 amino acids. Between the trimmed V and J ends, which lost 0 bases and 2 bases, there was a span of 16 bases. CDR1 is LGHDT and CDR2 is YNNKEL in the germline V gene (reference sequence). The CDR3 DNA follows: TGTGCCAGCAGCCAAGAGTTCGGCGTCGGGATTAACACTGAAGCTTTCTTT. Translated: CASSQEFGVGINTEAFF.

The chain combines TRBV7-9 with TRBJ2-7, with 9 nucleotides matching TRBD2. The V gene's germline CDR1 is SEHNR and CDR2 FQNEAQ (reference sequence). After removal of 1 base from V and 3 bases from J, the junction contained 1 base not matched to a gene. The length of the CDR3 is 14 residues. CDR3 DNA sequence: TGTGCCAGCAGCTTAGTTAGCGGGAGCTACGAGCAGTACTTC. Its translation is CASSLVSGSYEQYF. Full variable domain (rest looked up from reference TRBV7-9 and TRBJ2-7): DTGVSQNPRHKITKRGQNVTFRCDPISEHNRLYWYRQTLGQGPEFLTYFQNEAQLEKSRLLSDRFSAERPKGSFSTLEIQRTEQGDSAMYLCASSLVSGSYEQYFGPGTRLTVT.

This clone was seen a single time. The chain joins TRBV19 to TRBJ1-1; TRBD1 aligns across 7 bases. CDR3 length: 14 residues. V was clipped by 5 bases and J by 4 bases; unmatched bases: 7. The germline V gene has CDR1 LNHDA and CDR2 SQIVND (reference sequence). Written as DNA, the CDR3 is TGTGCCAGTAGTGCCCAGGGGGATGGCACTGAAGCTTTCTTT. Translated, it gives CASSAQGDGTEAFF.

V gene TRBV10-2 combines with J gene TRBJ2-7; TRBD2 aligns across 12 bases. Per germline, CDR1 WSHSY and CDR2 SAAADI. With 2 bases clipped from V and 3 bases from J, the junction kept 5 bases outside the gene matches. CDR3 length: 16 amino acids. CDR3: CASSEPSGRAFYEQYF. DNA for the CDR3: TGCGCCAGCAGTGAGCCTAGCGGGAGGGCCTTCTACGAGCAGTACTTC.

The V gene is TRBV7-2, the J gene TRBJ1-3; D is possibly TRBD1 (6 bases). V dropped 3 bases and J dropped 0 bases, with 9 bases sitting between them. Per germline, CDR1 SGHTA and CDR2 FQGNSA. The CDR3 has 15 amino acids. The CDR3 spells CASSLDSISGNTIYF. CDR3 DNA: TGTGCCAGCAGCTTGGACAGCATCTCTGGAAACACCATATATTTT.

The chain couples TRBV3-1 (or the pseudogene TRBV3-2) to TRBJ2-1, with 11 bases lining up with TRBD2. From germline, CDR1 is LGHDT and CDR2 YNNKEL (reference sequence). The CDR3 is made up of 18 amino acids. J was trimmed by 8 bases and V by 2 bases; bases with no gene match: 14. In DNA form, the CDR3 reads TGTGCCAGCAGCCAACGGTCTGGTTTTAGCGGGAGGGGCTATGAGCAGTTCTTC. Translated: CASSQRSGFSGRGYEQFF.

The V call is TRBV10-3, the J call TRBJ1-6, with a possible D match to TRBD1 (6 bases). The CDR3 covers 11 residues. Germline assignment: CDR1 ENHRY and CDR2 SYGVKD. The germline V and J ends were trimmed by 8 bases and 11 bases, with 10 bases remaining between them. The CDR3 region is CAIGGATPLHF. The CDR3 DNA reads as TGTGCCATCGGGGGGGCTACACCCCTCCACTTT.

This clone turned up a few times. The chain combines TRBV29-1 with TRBJ1-1; D call uncertain. CDR1 and CDR2 (germline): SQVTM, ANQGSEA. The CDR3 totals 14 residues. V lost 4 bases to trimming and J lost 0 bases, with 12 bases between them. For the CDR3, the DNA is TGCAGCGTTGTAAGGACTAACATGAACACTGAAGCTTTCTTT. Its protein product is CSVVRTNMNTEAFF.

The chain couples TRBV18 to TRBJ2-5; 9 bases match TRBD1. Germline assignment: CDR1 KGHSH and CDR2 LQKENI. The CDR3 is 14 residues long. Trimming removed 6 bases from V and 1 base from J; junction bases left unmatched: 3. The CDR3 sequence: CASSRQGGQETQYF. The CDR3 DNA sequence: TGTGCCAGCTCCCGACAGGGGGGCCAAGAGACCCAGTACTTC.

The chain joins TRBV25-1 to TRBJ2-4; 8 bases are a match to TRBD1. J gave up 8 bases and V 5 bases, and 8 bases lay outside the gene matches. Germline V gene sequence: CDR1 MGHDK, CDR2 SYGVNS. This CDR3 comprises 14 residues. CDR3 in DNA: TGTGCCAGCAGTACCCAGGACAGGGCGGACATTCAGTACTTC. Translation: CASSTQDRADIQYF.

The CDR3 here is CAWSHGGGGYNEQFF. CDR3 bases: TGTGCCTGGAGTCATGGGGGCGGTGGTTACAATGAGCAGTTCTTC. This chain joins TRBV30 and TRBJ2-1; D perhaps matches TRBD1 (6 bases). Germline assignment: CDR1 GTSNPN and CDR2 SVGIG (reference sequence). This CDR3 comprises 15 residues. The germline V and J ends were trimmed by 2 bases and 4 bases, with 15 bases remaining between them. The complete variable domain, with remaining parts taken from reference TRBV30 and TRBJ2-1, reads SQTIHQWPATLVQPVGSPLSLECTVEGTSNPNLYWYRQAAGRGLQLLFYSVGIGQISSEVPQNLSASRPQDRQFILSSKKLLLSDSGFYLCAWSHGGGGYNEQFFGPGTRLTVL.

V gene TRBV5-6 combines with J gene TRBJ2-4; a weak D match, TRBD2 (6 bases). With 4 bases removed from V and 3 bases from J, the gap between germline ends came to 17 bases. CDR1 is SGHDT and CDR2 is YYEEEE in the germline V gene. This CDR3 spans 16 amino acids. The CDR3 loop is CASSRGRKWDKNIQYF. The CDR3 DNA follows: TGTGCCAGCAGCCGTGGGAGGAAATGGGACAAAAACATTCAGTACTTC.

V and J are TRBV28 and TRBJ1-6, with a tentative D call TRBD1 (5 bases). V was shortened by 3 bases and J by 8 bases, with 20 bases between the two germline ends. Looked up from germline, CDR1 is MDHEN and CDR2 is SYDVKM. The CDR3 has 17 amino acids. The CDR3 DNA sequence: TGTGCCAGCAGTTTTACATCCGGGACTCACGACCATTCACCCCTCCACTTT. Protein: CASSFTSGTHDHSPLHF.

This clone showed up just a few times. The rearrangement links TRBV27 to TRBJ1-6; the D gene is possibly TRBD1 (5 bases). V was shortened by 1 base and J by 13 bases, with 20 bases between the two germline ends. The germline V gene has CDR1 MNHEY and CDR2 SMNVEV (reference sequence). CDR3 length: 16 residues. This CDR3 is CASSLLVSGQRMPLHF. The CDR3 DNA sequence: TGTGCCAGCAGTTTATTGGTTTCCGGACAACGGATGCCCCTCCACTTT.

This chain uses TRBV30 with TRBJ1-4, with a weak D call TRBD1 (5 bases). There are 14 residues in the CDR3. V was shortened by 2 bases and J by 2 bases, with 9 bases between the two germline ends. Germline V gene data show CDR1 as GTSNPN and CDR2 as SVGIG (reference sequence). The CDR3 nucleotides read TGTGCCTGGAGTACAGGCGCCACTAATGAAAAACTGTTTTTT. Its translation is CAWSTGATNEKLFF. Filled out from reference TRBV30 and TRBJ1-4, the complete variable domain reads SQTIHQWPATLVQPVGSPLSLECTVEGTSNPNLYWYRQAAGRGLQLLFYSVGIGQISSEVPQNLSASRPQDRQFILSSKKLLLSDSGFYLCAWSTGATNEKLFFGSGTQLSVL.